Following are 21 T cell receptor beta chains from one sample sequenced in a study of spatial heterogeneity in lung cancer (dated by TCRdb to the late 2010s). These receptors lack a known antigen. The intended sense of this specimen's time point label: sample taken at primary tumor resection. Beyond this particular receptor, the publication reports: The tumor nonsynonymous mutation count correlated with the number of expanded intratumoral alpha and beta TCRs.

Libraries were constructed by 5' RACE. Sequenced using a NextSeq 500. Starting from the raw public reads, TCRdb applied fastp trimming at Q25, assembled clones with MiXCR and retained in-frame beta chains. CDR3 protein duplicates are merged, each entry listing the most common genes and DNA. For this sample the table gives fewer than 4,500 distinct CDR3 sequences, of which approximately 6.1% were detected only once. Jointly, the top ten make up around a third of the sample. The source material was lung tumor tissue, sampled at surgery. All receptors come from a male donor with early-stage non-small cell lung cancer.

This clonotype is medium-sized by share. The CDR3 nucleotides read TGCGCCAGCAGCTTGAGTAACGCAATCGGGCGGGAGACCCAGTACTTC. Protein product: CASSLSNAIGRETQYF. The chain uses TRBV5-1 and TRBJ2-5; no definite D call. The CDR3 covers 16 residues. Deletions cut 1 base from V and 5 bases from J, with 18 bases between. Germline values: CDR1 SGHRS, CDR2 YFSETQ.

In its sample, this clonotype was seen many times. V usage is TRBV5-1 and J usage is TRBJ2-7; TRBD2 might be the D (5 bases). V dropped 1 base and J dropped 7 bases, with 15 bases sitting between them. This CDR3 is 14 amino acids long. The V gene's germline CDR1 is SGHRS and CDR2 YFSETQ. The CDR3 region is CASSLSAGVREQYF. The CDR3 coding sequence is TGCGCCAGCAGCTTGAGCGCCGGGGTGAGGGAGCAGTACTTC.

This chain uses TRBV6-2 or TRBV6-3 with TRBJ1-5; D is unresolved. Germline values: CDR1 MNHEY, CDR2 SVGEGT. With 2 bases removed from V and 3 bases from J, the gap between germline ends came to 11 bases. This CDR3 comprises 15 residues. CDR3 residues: CASSYANTHNQPQHF. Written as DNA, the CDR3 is TGTGCCAGCAGTTACGCTAACACTCACAATCAGCCCCAGCATTTT.

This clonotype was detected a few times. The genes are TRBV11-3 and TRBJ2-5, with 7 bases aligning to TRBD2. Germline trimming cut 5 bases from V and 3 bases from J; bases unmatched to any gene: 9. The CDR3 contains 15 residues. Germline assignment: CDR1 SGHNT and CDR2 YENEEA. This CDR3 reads CASSLGGVREETQYF. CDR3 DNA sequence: TGTGCCAGCAGCCTGGGAGGGGTACGGGAAGAGACCCAGTACTTC.

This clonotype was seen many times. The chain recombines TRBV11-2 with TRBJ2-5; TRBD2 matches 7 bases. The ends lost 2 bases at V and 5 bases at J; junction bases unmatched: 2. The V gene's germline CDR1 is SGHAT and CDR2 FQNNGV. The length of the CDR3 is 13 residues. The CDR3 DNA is TGTGCCAGCAGCTTAATGCGGGGGGAGACCCAGTACTTC. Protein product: CASSLMRGETQYF.

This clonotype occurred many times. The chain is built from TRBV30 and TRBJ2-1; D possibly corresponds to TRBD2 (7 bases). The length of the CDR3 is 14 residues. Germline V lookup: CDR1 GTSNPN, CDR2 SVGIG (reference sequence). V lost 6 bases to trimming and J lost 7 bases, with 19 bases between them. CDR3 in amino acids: CACSLGGGGNEQFF. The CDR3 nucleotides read TGTGCCTGTTCCCTAGGGGGAGGGGGTAATGAGCAGTTCTTC.

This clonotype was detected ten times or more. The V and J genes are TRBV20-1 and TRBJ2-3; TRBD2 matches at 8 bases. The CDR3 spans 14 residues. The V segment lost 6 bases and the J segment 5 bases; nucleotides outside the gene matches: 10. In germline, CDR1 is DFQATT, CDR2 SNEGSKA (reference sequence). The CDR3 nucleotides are TGCAGTGCGCCCCTAAGCGGGAGAGGAGATACGCAGTATTTT. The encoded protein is CSAPLSGRGDTQYF.

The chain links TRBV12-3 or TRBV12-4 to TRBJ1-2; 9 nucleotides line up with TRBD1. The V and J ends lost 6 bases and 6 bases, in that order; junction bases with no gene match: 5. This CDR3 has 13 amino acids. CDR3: CASSSTGGDGYTF. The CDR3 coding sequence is TGTGCCAGCAGCTCCACAGGGGGCGATGGCTACACCTTC.

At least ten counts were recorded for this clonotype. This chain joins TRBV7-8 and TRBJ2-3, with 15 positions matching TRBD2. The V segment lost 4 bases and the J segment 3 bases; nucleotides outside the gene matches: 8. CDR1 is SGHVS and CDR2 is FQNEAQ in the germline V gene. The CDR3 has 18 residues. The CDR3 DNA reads TGTGCCAGCAGCTCCCGGACTAGCGGGAGGGCCGTGACAGATACGCAGTATTTT. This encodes CASSSRTSGRAVTDTQYF.

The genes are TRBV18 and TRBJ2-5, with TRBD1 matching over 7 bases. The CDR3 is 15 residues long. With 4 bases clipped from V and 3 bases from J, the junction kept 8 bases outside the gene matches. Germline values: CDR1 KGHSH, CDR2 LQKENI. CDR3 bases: TGTGCCAGCTCACTTATGCGACAGGGTGAAGAGACCCAGTACTTC. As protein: CASSLMRQGEETQYF.

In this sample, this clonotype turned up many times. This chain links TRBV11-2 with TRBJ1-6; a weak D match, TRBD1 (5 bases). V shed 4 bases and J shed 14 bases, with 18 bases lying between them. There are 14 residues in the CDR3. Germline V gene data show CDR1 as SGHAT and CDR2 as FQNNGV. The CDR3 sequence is CASSSGTGSMALHF. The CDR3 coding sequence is TGTGCCAGCAGCTCCGGGACCGGGAGTATGGCCCTCCACTTT.

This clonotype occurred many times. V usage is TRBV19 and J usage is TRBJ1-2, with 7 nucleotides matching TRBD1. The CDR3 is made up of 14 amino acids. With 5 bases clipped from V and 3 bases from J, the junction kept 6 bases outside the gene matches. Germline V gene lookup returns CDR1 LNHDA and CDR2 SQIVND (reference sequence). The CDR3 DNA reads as TGTGCCAGTAGTCTGACAGGGTCCTACTATGGCTACACCTTC. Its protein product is CASSLTGSYYGYTF.

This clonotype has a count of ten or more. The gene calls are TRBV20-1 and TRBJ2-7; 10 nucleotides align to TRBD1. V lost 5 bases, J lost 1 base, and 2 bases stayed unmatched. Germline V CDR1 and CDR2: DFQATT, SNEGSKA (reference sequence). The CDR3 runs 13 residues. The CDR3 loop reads CSAWTGGSYEQYF. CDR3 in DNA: TGCAGTGCTTGGACAGGGGGGTCCTACGAGCAGTACTTC.

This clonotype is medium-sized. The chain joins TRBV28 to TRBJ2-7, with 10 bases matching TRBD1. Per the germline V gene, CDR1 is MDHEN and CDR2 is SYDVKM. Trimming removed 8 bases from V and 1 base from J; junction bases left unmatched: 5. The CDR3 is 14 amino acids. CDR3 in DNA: TGTGCCAGCCAAGGACAGGGGGGATCCTACGAGCAGTACTTC. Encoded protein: CASQGQGGSYEQYF. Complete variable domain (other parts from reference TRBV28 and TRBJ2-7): DVKVTQSSRYLVKRTGEKVFLECVQDMDHENMFWYRQDPGLGLRLIYFSYDVKMKEKGDIPEGYSVSREKKERFSLILESASTNQTSMYLCASQGQGGSYEQYFGPGTRLTVT.

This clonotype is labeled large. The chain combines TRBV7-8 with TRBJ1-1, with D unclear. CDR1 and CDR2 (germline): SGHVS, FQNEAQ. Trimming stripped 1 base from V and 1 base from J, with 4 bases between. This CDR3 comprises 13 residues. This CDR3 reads CASSLVRNTEAFF. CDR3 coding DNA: TGTGCCAGCAGCTTAGTGCGGAACACTGAAGCTTTCTTT.

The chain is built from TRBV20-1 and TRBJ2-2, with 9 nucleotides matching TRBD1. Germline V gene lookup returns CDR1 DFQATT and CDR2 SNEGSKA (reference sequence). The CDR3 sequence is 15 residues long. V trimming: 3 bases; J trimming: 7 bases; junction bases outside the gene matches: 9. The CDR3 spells CSARVTGTGRGELFF. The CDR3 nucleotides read TGCAGTGCTAGGGTTACCGGGACAGGGCGCGGGGAGCTGTTTTTT.

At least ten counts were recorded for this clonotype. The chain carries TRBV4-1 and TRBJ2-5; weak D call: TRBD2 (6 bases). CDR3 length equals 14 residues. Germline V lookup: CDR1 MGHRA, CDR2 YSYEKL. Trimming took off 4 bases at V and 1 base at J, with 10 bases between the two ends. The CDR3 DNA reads TGCGCCAGCAGCCCGACTAGGGCCCAAGAGACCCAGTACTTC. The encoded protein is CASSPTRAQETQYF.

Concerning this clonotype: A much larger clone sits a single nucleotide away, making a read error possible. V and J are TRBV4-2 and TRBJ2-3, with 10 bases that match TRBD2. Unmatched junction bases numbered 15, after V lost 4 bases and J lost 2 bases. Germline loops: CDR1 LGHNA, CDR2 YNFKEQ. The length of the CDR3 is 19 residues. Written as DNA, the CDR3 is TGTGCCAGCAGCCGAGCCAGCGGGAGGGCCGAAGGGGTCACAGATACGCAGTATTTT. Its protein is CASSRASGRAEGVTDTQYF.

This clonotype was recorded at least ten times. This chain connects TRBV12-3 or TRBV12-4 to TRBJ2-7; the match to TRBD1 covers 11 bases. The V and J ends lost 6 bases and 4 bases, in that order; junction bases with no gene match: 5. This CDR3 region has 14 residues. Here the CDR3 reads CASSSGTGGYEQYF. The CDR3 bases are TGTGCCAGCAGCTCCGGGACAGGGGGTTACGAGCAGTACTTC.

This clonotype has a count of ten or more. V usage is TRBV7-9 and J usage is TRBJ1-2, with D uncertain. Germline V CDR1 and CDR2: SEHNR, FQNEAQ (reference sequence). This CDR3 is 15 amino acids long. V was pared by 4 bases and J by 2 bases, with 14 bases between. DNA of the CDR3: TGTGCCAGCAGCTGGACGGGAGCTACGAACTATGGCTACACCTTC. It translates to CASSWTGATNYGYTF.

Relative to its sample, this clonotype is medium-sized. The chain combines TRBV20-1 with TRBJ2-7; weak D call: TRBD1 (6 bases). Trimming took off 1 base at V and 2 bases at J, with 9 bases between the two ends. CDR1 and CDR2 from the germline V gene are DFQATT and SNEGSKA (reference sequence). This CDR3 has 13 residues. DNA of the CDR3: TGCAGTGCTAGAGGGGGACAAGCCTACGAGCAGTACTTC. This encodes CSARGGQAYEQYF.